Below, 15 T cell receptor beta chains from the same sample are listed, as sequenced in a study of blood T cells in healthy people across ages. A second about 7 to 12 cycle PCR used barcoded and J-beta primers. TCRdb itself ran the 5' RACE reads through MiXCR, one entry per CDR3 protein. The top ten hold about 12% of the sample, which has about a million distinct CDR3 sequences, around two fifths seen once. Source material: blood. These receptors came from a man in his late teens or twenties in good health.

This clonotype is a singleton in its sample. The chain carries TRBV9 and TRBJ1-2; D remains unclear. The V end lost 0 bases, the J end lost 4 bases, and 10 bases lay between the germline ends. The CDR3 has 14 residues. The germline V gene has CDR1 SGDLS and CDR2 YYNGEE. The chain's CDR3 is CASSVDLRGYGYTF. CDR3 nucleotide sequence: TGTGCCAGCAGCGTAGACCTACGTGGCTATGGCTACACCTTC.

This clonotype was counted a few times. The chain carries TRBV9 and TRBJ1-5, with D unclear. The CDR3 covers 15 residues. Looked up from germline, CDR1 is SGDLS and CDR2 is YYNGEE. The ends were cut back, 3 bases at V and 2 bases at J, with 12 bases in the middle. CDR3: CASSAHAEGNQPQHF. CDR3 sequence (DNA): TGTGCCAGCAGCGCCCACGCTGAGGGCAATCAGCCCCAGCATTTT. Full variable domain (outside the CDR3, taken from reference TRBV9 and TRBJ1-5): DSGVTQTPKHLITATGQRVTLRCSPRSGDLSVYWYQQSLDQGLQFLIQYYNGEERAKGNILERFSAQQFPDLHSELNLSSLELGDSALYFCASSAHAEGNQPQHFGDGTRLSIL.

There are a few counts of this clonotype. The chain's CDR3 is CASTPGRGAVGELFF. The DNA of the CDR3 is TGTGCCAGCACCCCCGGACGGGGGGCGGTCGGGGAGCTGTTTTTT. The V call is TRBV27, the J call TRBJ2-2; maybe TRBD2 (7 bases). The CDR3 has 15 amino acids. Trimming shortened V by 7 bases and J by 7 bases, and 19 bases separated the two germline ends. Germline CDR1 reads MNHEY; CDR2 reads SMNVEV (reference sequence).

This clonotype has a single count. A much larger clone lies a single base off, so this may be a read error. This chain connects TRBV12-3 or TRBV12-4 to TRBJ2-2; D is ambiguous. This CDR3 has 11 residues. V dropped 11 bases and J dropped 5 bases, with 9 bases sitting between them. The CDR3 region has the DNA TGTGCCGGCCGCGAAACCGGGGAGCTGTTTTTT. It translates to CAGRETGELFF.

This clonotype has only a few counts. The rearrangement joins TRBV7-2 to TRBJ1-2; TRBD1 agrees at 10 bases. CDR1 and CDR2 (germline): SGHTA, FQGNSA. The CDR3 is made up of 14 amino acids. Trimming at V came to 5 bases and at J to 10 bases, leaving 10 bases not matched to a gene. CDR3 in amino acids: CASSVDGTGEVYTF. Written as DNA, the CDR3 is TGTGCCAGCAGCGTGGATGGGACAGGGGAAGTCTACACCTTC.

The chain combines TRBV7-6 with TRBJ1-4, with D perhaps TRBD1 (5 bases). This CDR3 has 16 residues. The germline V and J ends were trimmed by 5 bases and 5 bases, with 18 bases remaining between them. In germline, CDR1 is SGHVS, CDR2 FNYEAQ. The CDR3 region is CASSRSVGEGNEKLFF. Here the CDR3 DNA reads TGTGCCAGCAGCCGGTCCGTGGGGGAGGGAAATGAAAAACTGTTTTTT.

This clonotype was detected a few times. DNA of the CDR3: TGCGCCAGCAGCTTTGGACAGGGACCAAATCGGGACTATGGCTACACCTTC. Translation gives CASSFGQGPNRDYGYTF. The V call is TRBV5-1, the J call TRBJ1-2, with 8 bases matching TRBD1. The CDR3 contains 17 residues. Germline V CDR1 and CDR2: SGHRS, YFSETQ. V was clipped by 2 bases and J by 3 bases; unmatched bases: 12.

Points on this clonotype: Possible read error: a much larger clone is one base away. This chain joins TRBV7-2 and TRBJ2-1; 7 positions match TRBD2. V shed 2 bases, J shed 6 bases, and the junction held 7 bases outside the gene matches. Per the germline V gene, CDR1 is SGHTA and CDR2 is FQGNSA. The CDR3 is made up of 15 amino acids. This CDR3 is CASSLPQRGSNEQFF. CDR3 DNA: TGTGCCAGCAGCTTACCCCAGCGGGGAAGCAATGAGCAGTTCTTC.

The chain employs TRBV12-3 or TRBV12-4 and TRBJ1-4; 10 bases are shared with TRBD1. J lost 7 bases, V lost 6 bases, and 11 bases had no gene match. CDR3 length: 16 residues. CDR3 DNA sequence: TGTGCCAGCAGGCCGACAGGGGGCGGTTTGAGTGAAAAACTGTTTTTT. It is translated as CASRPTGGGLSEKLFF.

This clonotype was seen only a few times. J is TRBJ2-2 and V is TRBV12-3 or TRBV12-4; D is perhaps TRBD1 (5 bases). V gave up 1 base and J gave up 8 bases, with 20 bases separating them. The CDR3 is made up of 17 amino acids. The CDR3 loop is CASSLGGGRALTGELFF. The CDR3 DNA sequence: TGTGCCAGCAGTTTAGGGGGCGGCAGGGCCCTAACTGGGGAGCTGTTTTTT.

The chain combines TRBV7-2 with TRBJ1-5; D uncertain. V lost 5 bases to trimming and J lost 4 bases, with 12 bases between them. The CDR3 spans 14 residues. From germline, CDR1 is SGHTA and CDR2 FQGNSA. CDR3 loop: CASSLERTNQPQHF. CDR3 DNA: TGTGCCAGCAGCCTCGAACGGACTAATCAGCCCCAGCATTTT.

The rearrangement links TRBV7-2 to TRBJ1-3; D uncertain. CDR1 is SGHTA and CDR2 is FQGNSA in the germline V gene. V dropped 4 bases and J dropped 2 bases, with 9 bases sitting between them. CDR3 length: 14 amino acids. The CDR3 nucleotides read TGTGCCAGCAGCTCCGAAGCCACTGGAAACACCATATATTTT. Protein sequence: CASSSEATGNTIYF.

The V gene is TRBV29-1, the J gene TRBJ2-1; 7 positions agree with TRBD2. The V gene end was trimmed by 0 bases and the J gene end by 0 bases; junction bases not matched to a gene: 14. Germline V gene lookup returns CDR1 SQVTM and CDR2 ANQGSEA. The CDR3 is 19 amino acids. In DNA form, the CDR3 reads TGCAGCGTTGAAGATGACGACTCTGTGCGGGGGAGCTCCTACAATGAGCAGTTCTTC. Residues: CSVEDDDSVRGSSYNEQFF.

This clonotype was found a few times. This sequence joins TRBV12-3 or TRBV12-4 and TRBJ2-5; a possible D gene is TRBD1 (6 bases). The length of the CDR3 is 11 residues. Trimming cost V 6 bases and J 13 bases, with 15 bases left between them. The CDR3 sequence is CASRQQGALYF. The CDR3, as DNA: TGTGCCAGCAGACAACAGGGAGCTCTGTACTTC.

This clonotype was detected a few times. This rearrangement joins TRBV6-4 to TRBJ2-1; TRBD2 matches at 8 bases. The CDR3 extends over 15 amino acids. V shed 2 bases, J shed 4 bases, and the junction held 4 bases outside the gene matches. The germline V gene has CDR1 MRHNA and CDR2 SNTAGT. The DNA of the CDR3 is TGTGCCAGCAGTGACGAAGCGGGGGCTTACAATGAGCAGTTCTTC. Its protein product is CASSDEAGAYNEQFF.